The rows below give T cell receptor beta chains drawn from one sample of a study of lymphopenia after photon versus proton radiotherapy. Method: immunoSEQ multiplex PCR; TCRdb's copy keeps in-frame clones and lacks some. Counted here are tens of thousands of clones, around 90% occurring once; the ten biggest clones make up approximately 2.6%. Specimen: peripheral blood, collected from a patient treated with photon-based radiotherapy. The receptors here all came from a woman between 65 and 79 years old with pancreatic cancer. Each CDR3 is given with its conserved first and last residue. D genes are given only for firm matches. Where a row states a size, it is once, few, many or the class of an expanded clone; other rows omit it.

cdr3_aa cdr3_nt clone_size d_call j_call v_call cdr3_length
CASSYRVKNTGELFF TGTGCCAGCAGTTACCGGGTTAAAAACACCGGGGAGCTGTTTTTT once . TRBJ2-2 TRBV6-5 15
CASSYLGGREETQYF TGTGCCAGCAGCTATCTTGGAGGCAGGGAGGAGACCCAGTACTTC . . TRBJ2-5 TRBV7-2 15
CASSLSGTQETQYF TGCGCCAGCAGCTTGTCAGGGACCCAAGAGACCCAGTACTTC . . TRBJ2-5 TRBV5-1 14
CASSVPGAGEKLFF TGTGCCAGCAGTGTACCCGGGGCGGGTGAAAAACTGTTTTTT once . TRBJ1-4 TRBV6-1 14
CASSLSGLGSGANVLTF TGTGCCAGCAGTTTGTCAGGGCTGGGGTCTGGGGCCAACGTCCTGACTTTC . . TRBJ2-6 TRBV28 17
CASSPIGIRVGGELFF TGTGCCAGCAGTCCAATCGGAATACGGGTGGGCGGGGAGCTGTTTTTT . . TRBJ2-2 TRBV6-6 16
CASSPSLAGRQETQYF TGTGCCAGCAGCCCCTCTCTAGCGGGAAGGCAAGAGACCCAGTACTTC once TRBD2 TRBJ2-5 TRBV5-5 16
CASSLEGGRYGYTF TGTGCCAGCAGCTTAGAAGGCGGCCGCTATGGCTACACCTTC once . TRBJ1-2 TRBV7-9 14
CASSEGQGGSYEQYF TGTGCCAGCAGCGAGGGACAGGGGGGATCCTACGAGCAGTACTTC . TRBD1 TRBJ2-7 TRBV5-5 15
CASSFPGAGNTEAFF TGTGCCAGCAGCTTCCCCGGGGCAGGGAACACTGAAGCTTTCTTT . . TRBJ1-1 TRBV7-8 15